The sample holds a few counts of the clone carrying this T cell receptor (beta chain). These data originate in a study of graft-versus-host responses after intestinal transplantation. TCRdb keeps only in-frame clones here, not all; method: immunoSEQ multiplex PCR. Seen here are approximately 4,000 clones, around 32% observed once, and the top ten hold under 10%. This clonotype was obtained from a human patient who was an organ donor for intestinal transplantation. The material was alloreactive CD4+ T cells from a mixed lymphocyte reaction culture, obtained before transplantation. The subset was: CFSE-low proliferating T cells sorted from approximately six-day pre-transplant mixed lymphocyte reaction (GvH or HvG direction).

The CDR3 sequence: CASSYSGGRRYEQYF. Here the CDR3 DNA reads TGTGCCAGCAGTTACTCGGGGGGGAGGAGATACGAGCAGTACTTC. The J gene is TRBJ2-7, the V gene TRBV6-9, with 8 nucleotides matching TRBD2. Germline V gene data show CDR1 as MNHGY and CDR2 as SVAAGI. The V segment lost 3 bases and the J segment 4 bases; nucleotides outside the gene matches: 8. This CDR3 contains 15 residues.